These T cell receptor beta chains were read from a single sample in a study of blood T cell repertoires in COVID-19. TCRdb's table, derived via immunoSEQ multiplex PCR, lists solely in-frame clones and lacks some. The table lists 150,000 to 200,000 clones, 75% to 85% of them singletons. Sequenced material: peripheral blood. The receptor source for this set is a woman in her forties with COVID-19, enrolled during active disease. Each CDR3 is given with its conserved first and last residue. Fields, in order: V gene, D gene, J gene, clone size, CDR3 DNA, CDR3 protein. The D gene is left open where the match is weak. A row's size may be missing; if present it is once, few, many or a size class.

TRBV30	.	TRBJ1-3	.	TGTGCCTGGAGGGGGGAGGGCTTCACTGGAAACACCATATATTTT	CAWRGEGFTGNTIYF
TRBV5-4	TRBD1	TRBJ1-2	.	TGTGCCAGCAGCTTCACCGGGACAGGGGCGGACTATGGCTACACCTTC	CASSFTGTGADYGYTF
TRBV24-1	.	TRBJ2-3	.	TGTGCCACCAGCGCCCGGTTTACAGATACGCAGTATTTT	CATSARFTDTQYF
TRBV4-3	.	TRBJ2-6	.	TGCGCCAGCAGCCAATACGGGGAGTCATCTGGGGCCAACGTCCTGACTTTC	CASSQYGESSGANVLTF
TRBV29-1	TRBD1	TRBJ2-3	.	TGCAGCGTTGAAGATTACGGGACAGGCCCTACGCAGTATTTT	CSVEDYGTGPTQYF
TRBV19	.	TRBJ1-2	.	TGTGCCAGTAGTATTACTGGGGCCCATGGCTACACCTTC	CASSITGAHGYTF
TRBV4-3	TRBD1	TRBJ2-2	.	TGCGCCAGCAGCCAGACGGGACAGGGAATCGGGGAGCTGTTTTTT	CASSQTGQGIGELFF
TRBV7-3	TRBD1	TRBJ2-2	.	TGTGCCAGCAGCTTGGACAGGGGGCCATCCGCCCTGAACACCGGGGAGCTGTTTTTT	CASSLDRGPSALNTGELFF
TRBV3-1/TRBV3-2	TRBD1	TRBJ2-7	many	TGTGCCAGCAGGGGGACAGGGACCTACGAGCAGTACTTC	CASRGTGTYEQYF
TRBV25-1	TRBD1	TRBJ1-2	.	TGTGCCACTTTGGACAGGTCCTATGGCTACACCTTC	CATLDRSYGYTF
TRBV10-2	TRBD2	TRBJ2-7	.	TGCGCCAGCAGTGGGTCTAGCGGGCGACTCTACGAGCAGTACTTC	CASSGSSGRLYEQYF
TRBV9	TRBD1	TRBJ2-2	.	TGTGCCAGCAGCCAGGGGGCGGGGATGAACACCGGGGAGCTGTTTTTT	CASSQGAGMNTGELFF
TRBV19	TRBD1	TRBJ1-5	.	TGTGCCAGTAGTCGCCGGGACAGGGAAAATCAGCCCCAGCATTTT	CASSRRDRENQPQHF
TRBV19	.	TRBJ1-3	.	TGTGCCAGTAGTATTGGAGGTTTTTTCTCTGGAAACACCATATATTTT	CASSIGGFFSGNTIYF
TRBV5-4	TRBD2	TRBJ2-1	.	TGTGCCAGCAGCACGGGGGGAGGGATCAGGTCCTACAATGAGCAGTTCTTC	CASSTGGGIRSYNEQFF
TRBV2	TRBD1	TRBJ2-7	.	TGTGCCACCGGACAGGGTGTCCACGAGCAGTACTTC	CATGQGVHEQYF
TRBV19	.	TRBJ1-6	.	TGTGCCAGTAGTATGAGGGAGGCACCCCTCCACTTT	CASSMREAPLHF
TRBV7-9	.	TRBJ1-4	.	TGTGCCAGCAGCTTACGAGTGGAGGAAAAACTGTTTTTT	CASSLRVEEKLFF
TRBV2	.	TRBJ1-2	.	TGTGCCAGCATGTTAGACTTCGGCGGCTACACCTTC	CASMLDFGGYTF
TRBV19	.	TRBJ1-1	.	TGTGCCAGTAGTCTCTCTGGCGGGGTCCAAACTGAAGCTTTCTTT	CASSLSGGVQTEAFF
TRBV2	.	TRBJ1-1	.	TGTGCCAGCAGTGTTATGGAGACCACTGAAGCTTTCTTT	CASSVMETTEAFF
TRBV24-1	TRBD2	TRBJ2-3	.	TGTGCCACCAGTGATAATAGCGGGAGCCCGCAGTATTTT	CATSDNSGSPQYF
TRBV5-6	.	TRBJ1-1	.	TGTGCCAGCAGCTGGCGGGGCCGAGGATATACTGAAGCTTTCTTT	CASSWRGRGYTEAFF
TRBV7-2	TRBD2	TRBJ2-5	.	TGTGCCAGCAGCTTAGGTGTTAGCGGGGGGGCCGCCGAGACCCAGTACTTC	CASSLGVSGGAAETQYF
TRBV2	.	TRBJ2-7	.	TGTGCCAGCGGGACTCTTCTACACGAGCAGTACTTC	CASGTLLHEQYF
TRBV5-1	TRBD2	TRBJ2-3	.	TGCGCCAGCAGCTTGGGGACTAGCGGGGGTGTTAGGGGAGATACGCAGTATTTT	CASSLGTSGGVRGDTQYF
TRBV19	TRBD1	TRBJ1-5	.	TGTGCCAGTAGTATAGTAGGCACAGGGGCTCAGCCCCAGCATTTT	CASSIVGTGAQPQHF
TRBV7-2	TRBD2	TRBJ2-1	.	TGTGCCAGCAGCTTACGTTGGGCGGGGGGGCTATATCGGTACAATGAGCAGTTCTTC	CASSLRWAGGLYRYNEQFF
TRBV29-1	.	TRBJ1-5	.	TGCAGCGTTGCAAGGACAGTCAATCAGCCCCAGCATTTT	CSVARTVNQPQHF
TRBV4-2	TRBD2	TRBJ2-7	.	TGTGCCAGCAGCCAAGGGGCTAGCGGTTACGAGCAGTACTTC	CASSQGASGYEQYF
TRBV3-1/TRBV3-2	.	TRBJ2-7	.	TGTGCCAGCAGCCAAGATAGGGGAAGGAAAAAGTCCTACGAGCAGTACTTC	CASSQDRGRKKSYEQYF
TRBV12-5	.	TRBJ2-1	few	TGTGCTAGTGGTCTTAGCACCGTGTCCTACAATGAGCAGTTCTTC	CASGLSTVSYNEQFF
TRBV5-4	.	TRBJ2-7	.	TGTGCCAGCAGCCCCGGAGGAAGTTCTTCCTACGAGCAGTACTTC	CASSPGGSSSYEQYF
TRBV27	TRBD2	TRBJ2-1	.	TGTGCCAGCAGTCCCGGGACTAGCGGGTTCCATGAGCAGTTCTTC	CASSPGTSGFHEQFF
TRBV7-9	.	TRBJ2-7	.	TGTGCCAGCAGCTTATCACTCCACTCCTACGAGCAGTACTTC	CASSLSLHSYEQYF
TRBV30	TRBD1	TRBJ1-5	.	TGTGCCTGGAGTCCAGGACAGGGAAATCAGCCCCAGCATTTT	CAWSPGQGNQPQHF
TRBV3-1/TRBV3-2	TRBD1	TRBJ2-3	.	TGTGCCAGCAGCCTTGGGACAGGGCCAGATACGCAGTATTTT	CASSLGTGPDTQYF
TRBV9	.	TRBJ2-2	.	TGTGCCAGCAGCGTAGGGAGCGCCGGGGAGCTGTTTTTT	CASSVGSAGELFF
TRBV6-5	.	TRBJ1-2	.	TGTGCCAGCAGTTACAGCCGAGACTATGGCTACACCTTC	CASSYSRDYGYTF
TRBV5-6	.	TRBJ1-2	few	TGTGCCAGCAGCTTGGTTGACAGGCTCGACTATGGCTACACCTTC	CASSLVDRLDYGYTF
TRBV30	TRBD1	TRBJ1-2	.	TGTGCCTGGACCCCCGAGACAGGGGGCCAAGGCTACACCTTC	CAWTPETGGQGYTF
TRBV5-1	.	TRBJ1-5	.	TGCGCCAGCAGCTTGGATTCTTATAGCAATCAGCCCCAGCATTTT	CASSLDSYSNQPQHF
TRBV20-1	.	TRBJ2-7	.	TGCAGTGCATTACAGGGAAACGAGCAGTACTTC	CSALQGNEQYF
TRBV6-1	.	TRBJ1-3	.	TGTGCCAGCAGTTTGAAGCCCGATTCTGGAAACACCATATATTTT	CASSLKPDSGNTIYF
TRBV6-5	.	TRBJ1-2	.	TGTGCCAGCAGGTCTCACCAGGGGAACTATGGCTACACCTTC	CASRSHQGNYGYTF
TRBV15	.	TRBJ2-5	.	TGTGCCACCAGCACGCGACAGACACAAGAGACCCAGTACTTC	CATSTRQTQETQYF
TRBV19	.	TRBJ2-7	.	TGTGCCAGTAGTTTAACAGGGTCCCACGAGCAGTACTTC	CASSLTGSHEQYF
TRBV5-1	.	TRBJ2-7	.	TGCGCCAGCAGCTTATCGTCCTACGAGCAGTACTTC	CASSLSSYEQYF
TRBV11-2	TRBD2	TRBJ2-3	.	TGTGCCAGCAGCAACCTCCTAGCGGGGCCCACAGATACGCAGTATTTT	CASSNLLAGPTDTQYF
TRBV4-1	TRBD2	TRBJ2-1	.	TGCGCCAGCAGCGTCCTGGGGGGGAAGAAGTACAATGAGCAGTTCTTC	CASSVLGGKKYNEQFF
TRBV6-5	TRBD1	TRBJ2-7	.	TGTGCCAGCAGCCGAGCCGGCCAGGGGGATTTCGAGCAGTACTTC	CASSRAGQGDFEQYF
TRBV6-5	TRBD1	TRBJ1-3	few	TGTGCCAGCACCCGGGACAGGGAGGCTGGAAACACCATATATTTT	CASTRDREAGNTIYF